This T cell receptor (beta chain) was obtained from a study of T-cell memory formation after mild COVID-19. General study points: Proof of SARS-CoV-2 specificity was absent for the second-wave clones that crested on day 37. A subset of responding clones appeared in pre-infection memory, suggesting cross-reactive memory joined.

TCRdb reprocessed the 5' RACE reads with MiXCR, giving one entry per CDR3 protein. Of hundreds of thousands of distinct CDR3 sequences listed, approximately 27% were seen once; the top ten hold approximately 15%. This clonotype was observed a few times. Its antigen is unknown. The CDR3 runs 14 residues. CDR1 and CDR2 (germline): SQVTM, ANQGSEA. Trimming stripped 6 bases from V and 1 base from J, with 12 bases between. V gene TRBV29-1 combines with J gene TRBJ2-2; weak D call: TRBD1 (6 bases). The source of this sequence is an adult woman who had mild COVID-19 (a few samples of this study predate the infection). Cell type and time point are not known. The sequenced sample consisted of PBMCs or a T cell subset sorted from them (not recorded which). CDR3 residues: CSVGTGQNTGELFF. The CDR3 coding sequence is TGCAGCGTGGGAACAGGGCAGAACACCGGGGAGCTGTTTTTT.